Shown below are 15 T cell receptor beta chains from a single sample sequenced in a study of cytomegalovirus exposure and HLA in healthy donors. It was with 60 Vbeta and 13 Jbeta primers that the PCR ran. Generated by immunoSEQ multiplex PCR, the TCRdb table keeps only in-frame clones and is missing some. The data contain 150,000 to 200,000 clones, 80% to 85% of them singletons. Sequences were obtained from PBMCs. The receptors were gathered from a woman in her twenties or thirties in good health and CMV-seronegative.

The chain joins TRBV9 to TRBJ2-7; TRBD1 matches at 7 bases. V was pared by 3 bases and J by 2 bases, with 5 bases of the junction left unmatched. The germline V gene encodes CDR1 SGDLS and CDR2 YYNGEE. The CDR3 length is 14 residues. The CDR3 region is CASSAQGKTYEQYF. For the CDR3, the DNA is TGTGCCAGCAGCGCACAGGGGAAAACCTACGAGCAGTACTTC.

The chain recombines TRBV2 with TRBJ1-1; D unresolved. From germline, CDR1 is SNHLY and CDR2 FYNNEI. V lost 1 base and J lost 1, with 7 bases in between. This CDR3 comprises 14 residues. Here the CDR3 reads CASSEGQENTEAFF. The DNA of the CDR3 is TGTGCCAGCAGTGAAGGGCAGGAGAACACTGAAGCTTTCTTT.

This chain uses TRBV10-3 with TRBJ1-1; 8 bases fit TRBD1. The trim removed 2 bases at V and 4 bases at J, leaving 18 bases unmatched. The CDR3 spans 19 residues. The germline V gene has CDR1 ENHRY and CDR2 SYGVKD. The CDR3 reads CAISERRAGGRGRVTEAFF. CDR3 sequence (DNA): TGTGCCATCAGTGAGCGCCGCGCGGGTGGCAGGGGGCGGGTCACTGAAGCTTTCTTT.

The chain carries TRBV30 and TRBJ1-2, with D unclear. CDR3 length: 12 amino acids. Germline V gene data show CDR1 as GTSNPN and CDR2 as SVGIG (reference sequence). The V end was cut by 5 bases, the J end by 5 bases, with 12 bases between. The CDR3 sequence: CAWGDTPYGYTF. In DNA, the CDR3 is TGTGCCTGGGGCGACACTCCATATGGCTACACCTTC.

This chain uses TRBV6-5 with TRBJ2-3; tentatively, D is TRBD2 (6 bases). The CDR3 is 16 amino acids. V lost 2 bases, J lost 1 base, and 13 bases lay in between. Germline CDR1 reads MNHEY; CDR2 reads SVGAGI. The CDR3 loop reads CASSYDGGVGTDTQYF. CDR3 sequence (DNA): TGTGCCAGCAGTTACGATGGAGGGGTGGGCACAGATACGCAGTATTTT.

The chain couples TRBV6-5 to TRBJ1-4; D is ambiguous. Germline V gene lookup returns CDR1 MNHEY and CDR2 SVGAGI. This CDR3 contains 15 residues. V gave up 6 bases and J gave up 0 bases, with 11 bases separating them. CDR3 residues: CASRSGVATNEKLFF. The CDR3 bases are TGTGCCAGCAGGTCAGGTGTTGCAACTAATGAAAAACTGTTTTTT.

In nucleotides, the CDR3 is TGTGCCAGCAGCGGCTACCGGACAGGGGGAAACGGGCCCCAGCATTTT. Its translation: CASSGYRTGGNGPQHF. The J gene is TRBJ1-5, the V gene TRBV5-6, with 10 bases aligning to TRBD1. V shed 4 bases and J 9 bases; nucleotides not matched to a gene: 13. From germline, CDR1 is SGHDT and CDR2 YYEEEE. The CDR3 totals 16 residues.

Notes on this clone: One end of the junction is discordant with germline, which a read error may explain. The chain joins TRBV2 to TRBJ2-4; maybe TRBD1 (6 bases). The CDR3 consists of 15 residues. Germline V gene lookup returns CDR1 SNHLY and CDR2 FYNNEI. The CDR3 protein is CASRRDRYSKNSQYF. CDR3 bases: TGTGCCAGCAGGAGAGACAGGTACTCCAAAAACAGTCAGTACTTC.

The chain joins TRBV28 to TRBJ2-5; tentatively, D is TRBD1 (6 bases). The CDR3 runs to 13 residues. V lost 9 bases and J lost 4, with 15 bases in between. Germline V gives CDR1 MDHEN, CDR2 SYDVKM. The CDR3 reads CASRLDSIETQYF. Here the CDR3 DNA reads TGTGCCAGTCGCTTGGACAGTATAGAGACCCAGTACTTC.

The chain uses TRBV6-1 and TRBJ2-7; TRBD2 matches at 8 bases. The CDR3 totals 11 residues. Germline CDR1 MNHNS, CDR2 SASEGT. The CDR3 loop is CATSGLHEQYF. CDR3 DNA: TGTGCTACTAGCGGTTTGCACGAGCAGTACTTC.

Remarks on this clone: One junction end disagrees with the germline gene, perhaps due to a read error. The J gene is TRBJ2-6, the V gene TRBV5-1; D might be TRBD1 (5 bases). The CDR3 has 15 residues. The germline V gene encodes CDR1 SGHRS and CDR2 YFSETQ. Here the CDR3 reads CASSLGQSGANGLTF. In DNA form, the CDR3 reads TGCGCCAGCAGCTTGGGACAATCTGGGGCCAACGGCCTGACTTTC.

The sample holds one count of this clone. The genes are TRBV7-2 and TRBJ2-3; possible D gene TRBD2, 5 bases. The germline gives CDR1 SGHTA, CDR2 FQGNSA. The V gene lost 3 bases and the J gene lost 6 bases, with 10 bases spanning the gap. The CDR3 length is 13 residues. The CDR3 loop reads CASSFLASDTQYF. CDR3 DNA: TGTGCCAGCAGCTTCCTAGCCTCGGATACGCAGTATTTT.

This chain links TRBV2 with TRBJ1-1; 7 nucleotides line up with TRBD1. The V and J ends lost 0 bases and 0 bases, in that order; junction bases with no gene match: 1. The CDR3 is made up of 15 amino acids. Per germline, CDR1 SNHLY and CDR2 FYNNEI. CDR3 sequence (DNA): TGTGCCAGCAGTGAAGCGGGACAGATGAACACTGAAGCTTTCTTT. This translates into CASSEAGQMNTEAFF.

DNA of the CDR3: TGTGCCAGCAGCTTAGTCGCGGTCGCGGCTAACTATGGCTACACCTTC. The encoded protein is CASSLVAVAANYGYTF. This chain links TRBV7-8 with TRBJ1-2, with D hard to call. Germline V CDR1 and CDR2: SGHVS, FQNEAQ. CDR3 size: 16 residues. The V end was cut by 1 base, the J end by 0 bases, with 12 bases between.

The genes are TRBV7-2 and TRBJ2-1, with 7 positions matching TRBD2. With 5 bases clipped from V and 0 bases from J, the junction kept 4 bases outside the gene matches. CDR1 SGHTA and CDR2 FQGNSA come from the germline V gene. This CDR3 has 15 residues. The CDR3 nucleotides are TGTGCCAGCAGCCAAAGCGGGAACTCCTACAATGAGCAGTTCTTC. Amino acids: CASSQSGNSYNEQFF.